A single sample gave rise to the 20 T cell receptor beta chains below, sequenced in a study of blood T cell repertoires in COVID-19. Sequencing was performed with immunoSEQ multiplex PCR; in TCRdb, only in-frame clones are kept and a portion is missing. The table lists a few hundred thousand clones, about 88% of them singletons. The source material was peripheral blood. The origin of the receptors is an older woman with acute or convalescent COVID-19.

The chain is built from TRBV3-1 (or the pseudogene TRBV3-2) and TRBJ2-7, with D possibly being TRBD1 (6 bases). Germline lookup yields CDR1 LGHDT and CDR2 YNNKEL (reference sequence). This CDR3 spans 14 amino acids. V lost 0 bases and J 2 bases, leaving 8 bases between the germline ends. The CDR3 loop reads CASSQDQGPYEQYF. The DNA of the CDR3 is TGTGCCAGCAGCCAAGATCAGGGGCCCTACGAGCAGTACTTC.

V is TRBV6-5 and J is TRBJ1-4; possible D gene TRBD1, 5 bases. The germline gives CDR1 MNHEY, CDR2 SVGAGI. This CDR3 comprises 14 residues. V was shortened by 5 bases and J by 8 bases, with 15 bases between the two germline ends. CDR3 sequence: CASSLTGGKEKLFF. CDR3 sequence (DNA): TGTGCCAGCAGTCTCACAGGCGGGAAAGAAAAACTGTTTTTT.

The chain uses TRBV6-5 and TRBJ1-4; TRBD1 aligns across 8 bases. The V gene end was trimmed by 6 bases and the J gene end by 6 bases; junction bases not matched to a gene: 6. Germline V gene data show CDR1 as MNHEY and CDR2 as SVGAGI. This CDR3 is built from 14 residues. This CDR3 reads CASRDRARYEKLFF. In nucleotides, the CDR3 is TGTGCCAGCAGGGACAGGGCCCGATATGAAAAACTGTTTTTT.

CDR3 sequence reads: CASSLFQGSSGNTIYF. The CDR3 bases are TGTGCCAGCAGTTTATTTCAGGGCAGCTCTGGAAACACCATATATTTT. The chain uses TRBV28 and TRBJ1-3; possible D gene TRBD1, 5 bases. Trimming shortened V by 1 base and J by 0 bases, and 10 bases separated the two germline ends. The V gene's germline CDR1 is MDHEN and CDR2 SYDVKM. The CDR3 length is 16 residues.

The chain has TRBV4-1 and TRBJ1-2; D gene unclear. The germline V gene encodes CDR1 MGHRA and CDR2 YSYEKL. The CDR3 contains 15 residues. Trimming removed 4 bases at V and 3 bases at J, with 15 bases between. The CDR3 sequence is CASSPPAGSDYGYTF. The DNA of the CDR3 is TGCGCCAGCAGCCCGCCAGCGGGGAGTGACTATGGCTACACCTTC.

This chain connects TRBV6-5 to TRBJ1-4; D gene unclear. Germline CDR1 MNHEY, CDR2 SVGAGI. This CDR3 spans 13 amino acids. Deletions cut 6 bases from V and 3 bases from J, with 8 bases between. The CDR3 spells CASSPLSNEKLFF. In DNA form, the CDR3 reads TGTGCCAGCAGCCCACTTTCTAATGAAAAACTGTTTTTT.

The V and J genes are TRBV9 and TRBJ2-7; D ambiguous. The germline CDR1 and CDR2 sequences are SGDLS and YYNGEE. The CDR3 runs 14 residues. Trimming removed 0 bases from V and 0 bases from J, with 7 bases in between. The CDR3 spells CASSVEPSSYEQYF. The CDR3 nucleotides read TGTGCCAGCAGCGTAGAGCCGAGCTCCTACGAGCAGTACTTC.

The V and J genes are TRBV30 and TRBJ1-5, with D perhaps TRBD1 (5 bases). The CDR3 loop spans 13 amino acids. Germline-derived CDR1 and CDR2 are GTSNPN and SVGIG (reference sequence). V lost 5 bases, J lost 5 bases, and 13 bases lay in between. The CDR3 coding sequence is TGTGCCTGGGCGTCAGGGCTCGATCAGCCCCAGCATTTT. The encoded protein is CAWASGLDQPQHF.

This clone was counted between two and nine times. The CDR3 DNA sequence: TGTGTTACCCCCGGGGGTTACTACAATGAGCAGTTCTTC. The encoded protein is CVTPGGYYNEQFF. This sequence joins TRBV28 and TRBJ2-1, with D possibly matching TRBD2 (6 bases). The length of the CDR3 is 13 residues. CDR1 and CDR2 from the germline V gene are MDHEN and SYDVKM.

The chain carries TRBV7-8 and TRBJ1-1; D possibly corresponds to TRBD1 (6 bases). Germline CDR1 and CDR2: SGHVS and FQNEAQ. The CDR3 is made up of 14 amino acids. The V and J ends lost 5 bases and 2 bases respectively, with 12 bases between them. CDR3 DNA: TGTGCCAGCAGCCCCCGGGACATTAACACTGAAGCTTTCTTT. It is translated as CASSPRDINTEAFF.

J is TRBJ2-2 and V is TRBV18; D uncertain. The CDR3 has 15 amino acids. V gave up 4 bases and J gave up 1 base, with 10 bases separating them. Germline V gene lookup returns CDR1 KGHSH and CDR2 LQKENI. The CDR3 nucleotides are TGTGCCAGCTCACTCGTCCAGTTGAACACCGGGGAGCTGTTTTTT. It encodes CASSLVQLNTGELFF.

The genes are TRBV6-2 or TRBV6-3 and TRBJ1-5; D remains unclear. CDR3 length equals 14 residues. Trimming cost V 2 bases and J 3 bases, with 8 bases left between them. Germline-derived CDR1 and CDR2 are MNHEY and SVGEGT. The CDR3 is CASSYGGSNQPQHF. The CDR3 DNA is TGTGCCAGCAGTTACGGCGGTTCCAATCAGCCCCAGCATTTT.

This clone was seen a single time. V gene TRBV9 combines with J gene TRBJ1-1, with 7 positions matching TRBD1. The CDR3 spans 17 residues. The germline CDR1 and CDR2 sequences are SGDLS and YYNGEE. V was clipped by 3 bases and J by 4 bases; unmatched bases: 15. CDR3 protein: CASSDRQGGESITEAFF. Here the CDR3 DNA reads TGTGCCAGCAGCGATCGACAGGGTGGGGAGTCGATCACTGAAGCTTTCTTT.

This clone has just a few counts. The gene calls are TRBV6-4 and TRBJ2-3, with D perhaps TRBD2 (5 bases). This CDR3 has 15 residues. In germline, CDR1 is MRHNA, CDR2 SNTAGT. Trimming left V 4 bases short and J 3 bases short, with 14 bases between. CDR3 coding DNA: TGTGCCAGCAGTGGAGGGCGGGCCGATACAGATACGCAGTATTTT. Translation gives CASSGGRADTDTQYF.

The chain uses TRBV6-2 or TRBV6-3 and TRBJ1-5; D may be TRBD1 (6 bases). Trimming took off 2 bases at V and 2 bases at J, with 10 bases between the two ends. This CDR3 contains 15 residues. CDR1 and CDR2 from the germline V gene are MNHEY and SVGEGT. CDR3 amino acids: CASSYDNRGNQPQHF. In DNA, the CDR3 is TGTGCCAGCAGTTACGACAACAGGGGCAATCAGCCCCAGCATTTT.

The chain is built from TRBV7-9 and TRBJ2-1; D possibly corresponds to TRBD2 (5 bases). Per the germline V gene, CDR1 is SEHNR and CDR2 is FQNEAQ (reference sequence). The CDR3 is 15 residues long. Trimming removed 1 base at V and 7 bases at J, with 14 bases between. For the CDR3, the DNA is TGTGCCAGCAGCTTAGACCAAACCCCGGGGAATGAGCAGTTCTTC. Protein product: CASSLDQTPGNEQFF.

V gene TRBV11-2 combines with J gene TRBJ2-7, with TRBD1 matching 8 bases. CDR1 is SGHAT, CDR2 FQNNGV, per germline. V shed 5 bases and J 5 bases; nucleotides not matched to a gene: 8. CDR3 length: 14 residues. The CDR3 bases are TGTGCCAGCAGCCCAGACAGGGGAAGTCACGAGCAGTACTTC. Amino acids: CASSPDRGSHEQYF. Full variable domain (missing parts from reference TRBV11-2 and TRBJ2-7): EAGVAQSPRYKIIEKRQSVAFWCNPISGHATLYWYQQILGQGPKLLIQFQNNGVVDDSQLPKDRFSAERLKGVDSTLKIQPAKLEDSAVYLCASSPDRGSHEQYFGPGTRLTVT.

The rearrangement uses TRBV11-2 and TRBJ1-2; D is perhaps TRBD1 (6 bases). This CDR3 is 12 amino acids long. V was pared by 6 bases and J by 8 bases, with 13 bases between. CDR1 and CDR2 (germline): SGHAT, FQNNGV. In nucleotides, the CDR3 is TGTGCCAGCAGGGGACACAATGACGGCTACACCTTC. Translation: CASRGHNDGYTF.

DNA for the CDR3: TGCGCCAGCAGCCAAGGACAGGGGCCGGAAAAACTGTTTTTT. The encoded protein is CASSQGQGPEKLFF. This rearrangement joins TRBV4-3 to TRBJ1-4, with TRBD1 matching over 8 bases. The CDR3 runs 14 residues. V was pared by 1 base and J by 8 bases, with 3 bases of the junction left unmatched. Germline V gene sequence: CDR1 LGHNA, CDR2 YSLEER.

The table lists this clone with a count of one. CDR3 loop: CASSLIQGANTEAFF. CDR3 coding DNA: TGTGCCAGCAGCTTAATTCAGGGGGCGAACACTGAAGCTTTCTTT. The chain links TRBV5-5 to TRBJ1-1; TRBD1 matches at 8 bases. V shed 2 bases and J 1 base; nucleotides not matched to a gene: 4. CDR1 is SGHKS and CDR2 is YYEKEE in the germline V gene (reference sequence). The CDR3 is 15 amino acids.